The 8 T cell receptor beta chains listed next were all sequenced from one sample in a study of T-cell memory formation after mild COVID-19 (dated by TCRdb to about 2021). The library was built by means of 5' RACE. Instrument on record: Illumina NovaSeq 6000. TCRdb itself trimmed the public reads at Q25 with fastp, ran MiXCR and retained productive beta chains. Rows with a matching CDR3 protein are joined into one entry that keeps the most common DNA and genes. The sample table contains roughly 300,000 distinct CDR3 sequences; only one count was recorded for roughly 15% of them. Clones ranked in the top ten supply approximately 23% of the sample. Source material: PBMCs or a T cell subset sorted from them (not recorded which). The receptors shown here come from a young man who had mild COVID-19 (a few samples of this study predate the infection). The sample titles of this study are shuffled in the database, so cell type and time point are left out; the donor was told from shared clones.

The chain combines TRBV5-1 with TRBJ2-3; perhaps TRBD1 as D (8 bases). Trimming removed 3 bases from V and 2 bases from J, with 16 bases in between. The CDR3 has 16 residues. Germline CDR1 and CDR2: SGHRS and YFSETQ. The CDR3 nucleotides read TGCGCCAGCAGCTCGGGAGCGGGACAGGACACAGATACGCAGTATTTT. Translated, it gives CASSSGAGQDTDTQYF.

This clonotype showed up just a few times. The rearrangement links TRBV4-1 to TRBJ2-7, with D unclear. Per germline, CDR1 MGHRA and CDR2 YSYEKL. The CDR3 length is 15 residues. V was cut by 4 bases and J by 2 bases, with 15 bases left in between. Here the CDR3 DNA reads TGCGCCAGCAGCCGAGCCCCGACACGGACCTACGAGCAGTACGTC. It encodes CASSRAPTRTYEQYV.

The chain has TRBV6-2 or TRBV6-3 and TRBJ2-3; D remains ambiguous. This CDR3 has 16 amino acids. Deletions cut 2 bases from V and 4 bases from J, with 16 bases between. Germline-derived CDR1 and CDR2 are MNHEY and SVGEGT. The CDR3 DNA is TGTGCCAGCAGTTACCGCGGCCCCCCCGCCCCAGATACGCAGTATTTT. Translation gives CASSYRGPPAPDTQYF.

The J gene is TRBJ2-5, the V gene TRBV6-2 or TRBV6-3; D remains unclear. The CDR3 spans 14 residues. Trimming took 7 bases from V and 2 from J, leaving 14 bases between them. Per the germline V gene, CDR1 is MNHEY and CDR2 is SVGEGT. The CDR3 reads CASKDGANQETQYF. DNA of the CDR3: TGTGCCAGCAAGGATGGAGCCAATCAAGAGACCCAGTACTTC.

This clonotype showed up just a few times. The chain uses TRBV7-9 and TRBJ2-7, with D possibly being TRBD2 (5 bases). CDR1 is SEHNR, CDR2 FQNEAQ, per germline (reference sequence). The CDR3 spans 17 residues. V was clipped by 4 bases and J by 4 bases, with 23 bases between them. The CDR3 nucleotides are TGTGCCAGCAGCTCCAGTTTCCTCACCGCGACGGGATACGAGCAGTACTTC. Translating gives CASSSSFLTATGYEQYF.

This clonotype was detected only a few times. Written as DNA, the CDR3 is TGTGCCAGCAGTGGCGACAGAGCGCCCCAGCATTTT. Its translation is CASSGDRAPQHF. The V call is TRBV2, the J call TRBJ1-5; a possible D gene is TRBD1 (5 bases). The CDR3 extends over 12 amino acids. V gave up 4 bases and J gave up 9 bases, with 10 bases separating them. The germline gives CDR1 SNHLY, CDR2 FYNNEI.

The chain is built from TRBV5-1 and TRBJ2-7; D unresolved. The CDR3 is made up of 15 amino acids. V was clipped by 4 bases and J by 3 bases, with 17 bases between them. The germline V gene has CDR1 SGHRS and CDR2 YFSETQ. The CDR3 loop is CASSILYDGDYEQYV. CDR3 DNA sequence: TGCGCCAGCAGCATCCTTTATGACGGAGACTACGAGCAGTACGTC.

Only a few counts were recorded for this clonotype. The chain carries TRBV4-3 and TRBJ2-1; D is perhaps TRBD1 (6 bases). The CDR3 has 18 amino acids. With 0 bases removed from V and 9 bases from J, the gap between germline ends came to 24 bases. Germline-derived CDR1 and CDR2 are LGHNA and YSLEER. DNA of the CDR3: TGCGCCAGCAGCCAAGACAAATTCGGCAGGGGCGCGCCCGGTGAGCAGTTCTTC. The encoded protein is CASSQDKFGRGAPGEQFF.